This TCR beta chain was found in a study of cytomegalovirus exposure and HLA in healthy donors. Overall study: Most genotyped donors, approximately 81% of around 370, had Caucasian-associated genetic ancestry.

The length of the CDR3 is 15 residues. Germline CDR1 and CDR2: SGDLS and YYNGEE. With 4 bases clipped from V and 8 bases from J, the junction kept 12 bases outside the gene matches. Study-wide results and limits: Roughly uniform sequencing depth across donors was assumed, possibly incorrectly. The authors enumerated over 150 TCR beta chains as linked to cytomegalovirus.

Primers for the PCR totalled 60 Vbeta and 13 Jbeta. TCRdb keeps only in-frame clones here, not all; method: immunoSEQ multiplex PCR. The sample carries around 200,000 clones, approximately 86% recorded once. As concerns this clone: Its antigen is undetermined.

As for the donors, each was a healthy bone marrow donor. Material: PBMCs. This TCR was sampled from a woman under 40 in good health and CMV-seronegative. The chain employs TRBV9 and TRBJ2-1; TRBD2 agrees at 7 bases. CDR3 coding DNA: TGTGCCAGCAGCCCCCGACTAGTCGCGGGAGATGAGCAGTTCTTC. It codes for CASSPRLVAGDEQFF.